This TCR beta chain was documented in a study of blood T cell repertoires in COVID-19. The overall study: Specimens from acute and convalescent COVID-19 originated in the United States, Italy and Spain. Sample material is recorded as cDNA or gDNA derived from T cells, B-cell-depleted T cells, or PBMCs.

The germline V and J ends were trimmed by 7 bases and 0 bases, with 17 bases remaining between them. The germline V gene encodes CDR1 SGHNT and CDR2 YYREEE (reference sequence). This CDR3 is 16 amino acids long. Profiling relied on immunoSEQ multiplex PCR, and the TCRdb table lists in-frame clones only, not all of them. The sample lists some 220,000 clones, around 82% occurring once. The sequence derives from a woman aged 65 to 85 with acute or convalescent COVID-19. The specimen sequenced was peripheral blood. The chain joins TRBV5-4 to TRBJ1-3; no clear D. The CDR3 loop is CASEAGGPLSGNTIYF. The CDR3 DNA sequence: TGTGCCAGCGAGGCAGGAGGACCACTCTCTGGAAACACCATATATTTT.